This record covers a single TCR beta chain. The germline gives CDR1 SGHTA, CDR2 FQGNSA. This CDR3 has 14 amino acids. Trimming cost V 1 base and J 2 bases; bases outside gene matches: 2. This sample stems from a study of OX40 agonist ivuxolimab in advanced cancers. Sequenced by immunoSEQ multiplex PCR; TCRdb stores in-frame clones only, minus some. Found here are over 70,000 clones, 75% to 85% of them singletons; the top ten hold about 5.4%. This sequence joins TRBV7-2 and TRBJ2-7; 7 bases are a match to TRBD2. The sequence derives from an adult with an advanced solid tumor such as melanoma, head and neck, liver or kidney cancer. The sequencing used CD4+ or CD8+ T cells sorted from blood, collected in a trial of the OX40 agonist ivuxolimab. The CDR3 bases are TGTGCCAGCAGCTTAGGCCTAGCGGCCTACGAGCAGTACTTC. Its protein product is CASSLGLAAYEQYF.